These 22 T cell receptor beta chains originate from one sample sequenced in a study of technical replicates of blood from a few donors (dated by TCRdb to the late 2010s). Receptor libraries were prepared by the immunoSEQ multiplex PCR assay. TCRdb's version of the immuneACCESS table is confined to in-frame rearrangements and falls short of the full clone set. An unresolved V gene accounts for under half of the shortfall where checked; the remainder is of unknown origin. The sample table shows almost 65,000 clones, and 70% to 90% are seen once. The ten biggest clones cover 4.5% to 5.5% of the sample. Input material: PBMCs. These receptors originate from a human donor in good health. Some clones in this sample may be carry-over from other donors' samples.

This chain connects TRBV5-1 to TRBJ1-2; no clear D gene. In germline, CDR1 is SGHRS, CDR2 YFSETQ. The CDR3 has 14 amino acids. Trimming removed 2 bases at V and 7 bases at J, with 15 bases between. The CDR3 nucleotides read TGCGCCAGCAGCTTTTCAGACCCTAGTGCTGGCTACACCTTC. Encoded protein: CASSFSDPSAGYTF.

The CDR3 DNA follows: TGCGCCAGCAGCCTCTCCGGGACAGGCCAGGATGAGCAGTTCTTC. Its translation: CASSLSGTGQDEQFF. The chain couples TRBV5-1 to TRBJ2-1; 8 bases fit TRBD1. Germline assignment: CDR1 SGHRS and CDR2 YFSETQ. The CDR3 is 15 amino acids. The trim removed 4 bases at V and 8 bases at J, leaving 11 bases unmatched. Combining the CDR3 with reference TRBV5-1 and TRBJ2-1 gives the whole variable domain KAGVTQTPRYLIKTRGQQVTLSCSPISGHRSVSWYQQTPGQGLQFLFEYFSETQRNKGNFPGRFSGRQFSNSRSEMNVSTLELGDSALYLCASSLSGTGQDEQFFGPGTRLTVL.

The rearrangement joins TRBV2 to TRBJ2-7, with D perhaps TRBD2 (6 bases). With 8 bases removed from V and 6 bases from J, the gap between germline ends came to 17 bases. Germline CDR1 and CDR2: SNHLY and FYNNEI. CDR3 size: 13 residues. The CDR3 here is CASPSRPGGEQYF. CDR3 coding DNA: TGTGCCAGCCCCTCCCGCCCCGGGGGCGAGCAGTACTTC. Complete variable domain (other parts from reference TRBV2 and TRBJ2-7): EPEVTQTPSHQVTQMGQEVILRCVPISNHLYFYWYRQILGQKVEFLVSFYNNEISEKSEIFDDQFSVERPDGSNFTLKIRSTKLEDSAMYFCASPSRPGGEQYFGPGTRLTVT.

This chain links TRBV7-9 with TRBJ2-1, with D unresolved. Trimming removed 6 bases from V and 7 bases from J, with 10 bases in between. Germline assignment: CDR1 SEHNR and CDR2 FQNEAQ (reference sequence). The CDR3 extends over 12 amino acids. CDR3 residues: CASSKSVNEQFF. The CDR3 DNA is TGTGCCAGCAGTAAATCTGTTAATGAGCAGTTCTTC.

The chain employs TRBV15 and TRBJ2-7; 9 bases are a match to TRBD2. The CDR3 spans 16 residues. Losses at the gene ends were 2 bases for V and 7 bases for J; bases not matched to a gene: 12. Per germline, CDR1 LNHNV and CDR2 YYDKDF (reference sequence). Here the CDR3 reads CATSRSNGGRALEQYF. CDR3 DNA: TGTGCCACCAGCAGATCTAACGGCGGGAGGGCGCTAGAGCAGTACTTC.

The chain is built from TRBV7-8 and TRBJ2-5; 13 positions agree with TRBD2. V shed 5 bases and J 5 bases; nucleotides not matched to a gene: 11. The CDR3 covers 17 residues. Germline V gene lookup returns CDR1 SGHVS and CDR2 FQNEAQ. The DNA for the CDR3 is TGTGCCAGCAGCACGGGACTAGCGGGGTGGCGGTCGGAGACCCAGTACTTC. It codes for CASSTGLAGWRSETQYF.

V gene TRBV2 combines with J gene TRBJ2-7; D is perhaps TRBD1 (5 bases). The CDR3 is 15 amino acids. The V gene lost 6 bases and the J gene lost 3 bases, with 18 bases spanning the gap. From germline, CDR1 is SNHLY and CDR2 FYNNEI. The CDR3 DNA reads TGTGCCAGCAGGGGTTCACAGGTAGGAAACTACGAGCAGTACTTC. This translates into CASRGSQVGNYEQYF.

The chain recombines TRBV6-5 with TRBJ1-1; the match to TRBD1 covers 7 bases. This CDR3 has 14 residues. The germline V gene encodes CDR1 MNHEY and CDR2 SVGAGI. With 8 bases clipped from V and 5 bases from J, the junction kept 11 bases outside the gene matches. The CDR3: CASGPGGSVTEAFF. The CDR3 bases are TGTGCCAGCGGACCAGGGGGATCGGTTACTGAAGCTTTCTTT.

The V and J genes are TRBV10-2 and TRBJ2-3; 9 bases match TRBD2. V lost 6 bases and J lost 0; bases outside the gene matches: 4. The CDR3 covers 15 residues. Germline assignment: CDR1 WSHSY and CDR2 SAAADI. Here the CDR3 reads CASRASGTSTDTQYF. In nucleotides, the CDR3 is TGCGCCAGCAGGGCTAGCGGGACTAGCACAGATACGCAGTATTTT.

This sequence joins TRBV12-5 and TRBJ1-5; D not certain. V was trimmed by 5 bases and J by 0 bases, leaving 5 bases between them. The CDR3 covers 13 residues. Germline lookup yields CDR1 LGHNT and CDR2 FRNRAP. CDR3 region: CASGADSNQPQHF. The CDR3, as DNA: TGTGCTAGTGGTGCGGATAGCAATCAGCCCCAGCATTTT.

This clone was counted a few times. The chain uses TRBV14 and TRBJ2-2, with 8 bases fitting TRBD1. The V segment lost 4 bases and the J segment 2 bases; nucleotides outside the gene matches: 6. Germline V lookup: CDR1 SGHDN, CDR2 FVKESK. The CDR3 covers 16 residues. The CDR3 bases are TGTGCCAGCAGCCCGGTCACAGGGGGTAACACCGGGGAGCTGTTTTTT. This gives the protein CASSPVTGGNTGELFF.

V and J are TRBV6-6 and TRBJ1-5; D might be TRBD1 (5 bases). The CDR3 consists of 13 residues. V was pared by 8 bases and J by 6 bases, with 14 bases between. Germline-derived CDR1 and CDR2 are MNHNY and SVGAGI (reference sequence). The CDR3 bases are TGTGCCAGCCGGCGCCAGGGTACTCAGCCCCAGCATTTT. Amino acids: CASRRQGTQPQHF.

As to this clone: The same CDR3 is also encoded by other DNA sequences in this sample. The chain employs TRBV7-9 and TRBJ1-1; no definite D call. Per germline, CDR1 SEHNR and CDR2 FQNEAQ (reference sequence). This CDR3 region has 13 residues. The V end was cut by 1 base, the J end by 1 base, with 4 bases between. CDR3 in amino acids: CASSLDTNTEAFF. CDR3 coding DNA: TGTGCCAGCAGCTTAGACACGAACACTGAAGCTTTCTTT.

The chain carries TRBV7-8 and TRBJ1-1, with D unclear. Per germline, CDR1 SGHVS and CDR2 FQNEAQ. With 5 bases removed from V and 1 base from J, the gap between germline ends came to 17 bases. This CDR3 is 16 amino acids long. DNA for the CDR3: TGTGCCAGCAGCCCCCGAAATTATGGAGGGAACACTGAAGCTTTCTTT. Residues: CASSPRNYGGNTEAFF.

This sequence joins TRBV7-2 and TRBJ2-7; 9 nucleotides match TRBD1. Germline V gene sequence: CDR1 SGHTA, CDR2 FQGNSA. CDR3 length: 14 residues. The V gene end was trimmed by 5 bases and the J gene end by 5 bases; junction bases not matched to a gene: 7. The CDR3 sequence is CASSLDRGFDEQYF. CDR3 in DNA: TGTGCCAGCAGCCTTGACAGGGGGTTCGACGAGCAGTACTTC.

This clone was detected a few times. The V call is TRBV5-8, the J call TRBJ1-5; D unclear. The germline V and J ends were trimmed by 4 bases and 7 bases, with 12 bases remaining between them. The germline gives CDR1 SGHTS, CDR2 YDEGEE. This CDR3 has 13 residues. CDR3 DNA: TGTGCCAGCAGCCTGCACCGGGAACAGCCCCAGCATTTT. It translates to CASSLHREQPQHF.

The V gene is TRBV5-1, the J gene TRBJ2-1; 8 bases map to TRBD2. Unmatched junction bases numbered 2, after V lost 3 bases and J lost 0 bases. The germline CDR1 and CDR2 sequences are SGHRS and YFSETQ. CDR3 length: 15 residues. DNA for the CDR3: TGCGCCAGCAGCTGGCTAGCGGGCTCCTACAATGAGCAGTTCTTC. Translating it yields CASSWLAGSYNEQFF.

This chain links TRBV7-3 with TRBJ2-5, with 9 bases aligning to TRBD2. Germline V gene sequence: CDR1 SGHTA, CDR2 FQGTGA. This CDR3 region has 16 residues. The trim removed 3 bases at V and 5 bases at J, leaving 10 bases unmatched. This chain's CDR3 is CASSFLFSGRGETQYF. The CDR3 coding sequence is TGTGCCAGCAGCTTCCTCTTTAGCGGGAGAGGCGAGACCCAGTACTTC.

In this sample, this clone turned up a few times. The gene calls are TRBV4-3 and TRBJ1-1; 11 bases agree with TRBD1. Unmatched junction bases numbered 6, after V lost 1 base and J lost 2 bases. This CDR3 has 17 residues. Germline lookup yields CDR1 LGHNA and CDR2 YSLEER. DNA for the CDR3: TGCGCCAGCAGCCAAGCCGGGACAGGGGGTCGCAACACTGAAGCTTTCTTT. As protein: CASSQAGTGGRNTEAFF.

This clone was counted a few times. The chain uses TRBV7-9 and TRBJ1-6; D may be TRBD1 (5 bases). Trimming stripped 1 base from V and 5 bases from J, with 9 bases between. This CDR3 has 15 amino acids. Germline CDR1 and CDR2: SEHNR and FQNEAQ (reference sequence). The CDR3 DNA is TGTGCCAGCAGCTTAGGGGGCAGCCATAATTCACCCCTCCACTTT. Residues: CASSLGGSHNSPLHF.

This chain joins TRBV7-2 and TRBJ2-2, with D uncertain. The CDR3 is 13 amino acids. Germline V gene data show CDR1 as SGHTA and CDR2 as FQGNSA. The V end lost 3 bases, the J end lost 4 bases, and 6 bases lay between the germline ends. The CDR3 loop reads CASSLAGTGELFF. In DNA form, the CDR3 reads TGTGCCAGCAGCTTGGCAGGCACCGGGGAGCTGTTTTTT.

This clone was observed once. The genes are TRBV6-1 and TRBJ2-1; 9 bases map to TRBD1. Germline trimming cut 10 bases from V and 3 bases from J; bases unmatched to any gene: 4. CDR3 length equals 13 residues. CDR1 and CDR2 (germline): MNHNS, SASEGT. CDR3 protein: CAIRQGGYNEQFF. The CDR3 DNA is TGTGCCATCAGACAGGGGGGCTACAATGAGCAGTTCTTC.